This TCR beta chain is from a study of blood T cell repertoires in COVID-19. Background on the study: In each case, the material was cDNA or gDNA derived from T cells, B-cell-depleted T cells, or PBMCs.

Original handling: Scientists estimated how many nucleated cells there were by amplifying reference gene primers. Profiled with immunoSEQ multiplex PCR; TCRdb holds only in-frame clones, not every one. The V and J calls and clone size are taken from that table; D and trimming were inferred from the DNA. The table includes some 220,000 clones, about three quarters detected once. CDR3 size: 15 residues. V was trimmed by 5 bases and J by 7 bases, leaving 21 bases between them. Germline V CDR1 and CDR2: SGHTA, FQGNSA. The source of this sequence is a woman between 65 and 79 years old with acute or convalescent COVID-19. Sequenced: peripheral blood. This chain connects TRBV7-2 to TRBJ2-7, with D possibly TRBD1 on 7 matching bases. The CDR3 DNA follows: TGTGCCAGCAGCCCAGGTAGACAGGGAGGCGAAGAGCAGTACTTC. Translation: CASSPGRQGGEEQYF.